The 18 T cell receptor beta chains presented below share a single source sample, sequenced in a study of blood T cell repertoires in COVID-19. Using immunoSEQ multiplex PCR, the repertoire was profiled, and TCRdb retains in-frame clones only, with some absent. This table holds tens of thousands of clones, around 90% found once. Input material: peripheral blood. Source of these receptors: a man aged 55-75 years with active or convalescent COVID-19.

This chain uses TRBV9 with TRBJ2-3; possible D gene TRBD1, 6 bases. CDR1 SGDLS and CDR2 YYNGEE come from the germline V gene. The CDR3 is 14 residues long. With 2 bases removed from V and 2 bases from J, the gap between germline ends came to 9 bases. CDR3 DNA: TGTGCCAGCAGCGTCCAGGGGCACACAGATACGCAGTATTTT. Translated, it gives CASSVQGHTDTQYF. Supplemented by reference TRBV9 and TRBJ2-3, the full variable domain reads DSGVTQTPKHLITATGQRVTLRCSPRSGDLSVYWYQQSLDQGLQFLIQYYNGEERAKGNILERFSAQQFPDLHSELNLSSLELGDSALYFCASSVQGHTDTQYFGPGTRLTVL.

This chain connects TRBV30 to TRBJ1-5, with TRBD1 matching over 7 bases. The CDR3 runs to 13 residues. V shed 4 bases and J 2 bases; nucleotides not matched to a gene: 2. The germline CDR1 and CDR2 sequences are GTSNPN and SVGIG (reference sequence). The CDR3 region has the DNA TGTGCCTGGACCGGACAGGGCAATCAGCCCCAGCATTTT. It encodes CAWTGQGNQPQHF.

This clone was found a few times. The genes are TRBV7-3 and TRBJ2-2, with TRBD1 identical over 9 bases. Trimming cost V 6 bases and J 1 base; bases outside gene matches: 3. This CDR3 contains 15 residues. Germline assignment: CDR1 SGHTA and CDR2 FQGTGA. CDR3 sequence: CASRRDRENTGELFF. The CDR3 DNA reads TGTGCCAGCAGGCGGGACAGGGAGAACACCGGGGAGCTGTTTTTT.

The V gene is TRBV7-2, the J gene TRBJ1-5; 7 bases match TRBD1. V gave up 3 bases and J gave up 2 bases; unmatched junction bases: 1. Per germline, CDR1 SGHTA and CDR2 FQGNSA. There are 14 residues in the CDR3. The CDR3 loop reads CASSFDRGNQPQHF. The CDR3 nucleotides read TGTGCCAGCAGCTTCGACAGGGGCAATCAGCCCCAGCATTTT.

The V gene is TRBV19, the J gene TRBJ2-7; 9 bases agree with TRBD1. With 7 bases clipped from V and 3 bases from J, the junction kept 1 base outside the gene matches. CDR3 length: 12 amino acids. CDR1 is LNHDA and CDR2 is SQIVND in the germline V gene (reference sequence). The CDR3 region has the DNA TGTGCCAGTAAGGACAGGGGCTACGAGCAGTACTTC. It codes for CASKDRGYEQYF.

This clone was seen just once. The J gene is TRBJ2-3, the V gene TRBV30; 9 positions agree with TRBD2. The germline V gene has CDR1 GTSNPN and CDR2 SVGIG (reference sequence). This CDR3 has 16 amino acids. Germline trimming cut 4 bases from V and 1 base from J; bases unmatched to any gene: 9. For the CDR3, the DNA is TGTGCCTGGACCCGTAGCGGGAGCCGCCGCACAGATACGCAGTATTTT. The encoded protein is CAWTRSGSRRTDTQYF.

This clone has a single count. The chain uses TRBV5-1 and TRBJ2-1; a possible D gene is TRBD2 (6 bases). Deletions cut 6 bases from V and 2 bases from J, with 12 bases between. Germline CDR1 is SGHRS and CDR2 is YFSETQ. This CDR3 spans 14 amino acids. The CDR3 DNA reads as TGCGCCAGCACTTTACTAGCCGCCTACAATGAGCAGTTCTTC. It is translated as CASTLLAAYNEQFF. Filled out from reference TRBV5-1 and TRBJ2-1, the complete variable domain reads KAGVTQTPRYLIKTRGQQVTLSCSPISGHRSVSWYQQTPGQGLQFLFEYFSETQRNKGNFPGRFSGRQFSNSRSEMNVSTLELGDSALYLCASTLLAAYNEQFFGPGTRLTVL.

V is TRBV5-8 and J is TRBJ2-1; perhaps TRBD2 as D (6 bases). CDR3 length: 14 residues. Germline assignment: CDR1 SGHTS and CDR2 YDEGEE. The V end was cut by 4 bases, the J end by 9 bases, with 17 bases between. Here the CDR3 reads CASSPDYMGGEQFF. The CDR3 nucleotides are TGTGCCAGCAGCCCCGACTACATGGGAGGTGAGCAGTTCTTC.

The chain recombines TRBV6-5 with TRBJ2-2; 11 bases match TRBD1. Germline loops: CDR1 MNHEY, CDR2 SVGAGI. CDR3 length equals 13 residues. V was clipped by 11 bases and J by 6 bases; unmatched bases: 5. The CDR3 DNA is TGTGCCGGTCAGGGACAGGGGGCCGGGGAGCTGTTTTTT. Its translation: CAGQGQGAGELFF.

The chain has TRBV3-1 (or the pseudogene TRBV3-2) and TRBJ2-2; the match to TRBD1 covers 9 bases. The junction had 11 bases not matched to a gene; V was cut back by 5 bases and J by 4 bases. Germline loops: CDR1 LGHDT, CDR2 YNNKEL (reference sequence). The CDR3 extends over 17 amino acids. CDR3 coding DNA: TGTGCCAGCAGCTCCAAATTGTTGACAGGGGGCACCGGGGAGCTGTTTTTT. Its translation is CASSSKLLTGGTGELFF.

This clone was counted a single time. The CDR3 DNA sequence: TGTGCCAGCAGCCCCGGACTAGCGGGAGTCTACGAGCAGTACTTC. Translated, it gives CASSPGLAGVYEQYF. The chain employs TRBV11-2 and TRBJ2-7, with TRBD2 matching 13 bases. V lost 5 bases, J lost 3 bases, and 4 bases stayed unmatched. The CDR3 spans 15 residues. Germline CDR1 SGHAT, CDR2 FQNNGV.

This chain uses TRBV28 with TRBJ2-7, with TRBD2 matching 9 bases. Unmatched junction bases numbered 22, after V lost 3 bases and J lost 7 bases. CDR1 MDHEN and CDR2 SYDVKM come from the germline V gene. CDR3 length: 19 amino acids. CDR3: CASSFYPSVAGALDEEQYF. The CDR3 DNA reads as TGTGCCAGCAGTTTCTACCCTTCGGTAGCGGGAGCCCTTGATGAGGAGCAGTACTTC. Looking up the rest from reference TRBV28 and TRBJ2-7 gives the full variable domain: DVKVTQSSRYLVKRTGEKVFLECVQDMDHENMFWYRQDPGLGLRLIYFSYDVKMKEKGDIPEGYSVSREKKERFSLILESASTNQTSMYLCASSFYPSVAGALDEEQYFGPGTRLTVT.

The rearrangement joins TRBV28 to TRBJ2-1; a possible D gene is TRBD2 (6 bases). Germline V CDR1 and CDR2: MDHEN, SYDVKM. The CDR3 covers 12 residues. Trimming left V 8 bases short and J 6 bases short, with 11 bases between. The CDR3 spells CASPLGGNEQFF. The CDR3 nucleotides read TGTGCCAGCCCCTTGGGGGGCAATGAGCAGTTCTTC.

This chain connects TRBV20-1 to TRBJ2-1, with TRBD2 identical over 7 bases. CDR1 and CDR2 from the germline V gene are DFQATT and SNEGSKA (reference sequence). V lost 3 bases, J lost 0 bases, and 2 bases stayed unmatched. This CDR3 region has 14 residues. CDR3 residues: CSASRGSSYNEQFF. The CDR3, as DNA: TGCAGTGCTAGTCGCGGGAGCTCCTACAATGAGCAGTTCTTC.

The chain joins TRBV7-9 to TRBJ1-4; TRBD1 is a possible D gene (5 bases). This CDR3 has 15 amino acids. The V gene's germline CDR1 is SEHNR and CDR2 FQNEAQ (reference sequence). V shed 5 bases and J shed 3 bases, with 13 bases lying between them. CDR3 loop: CASSPVGGANEKLFF. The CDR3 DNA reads TGTGCCAGCAGCCCGGTTGGGGGGGCTAATGAAAAACTGTTTTTT.

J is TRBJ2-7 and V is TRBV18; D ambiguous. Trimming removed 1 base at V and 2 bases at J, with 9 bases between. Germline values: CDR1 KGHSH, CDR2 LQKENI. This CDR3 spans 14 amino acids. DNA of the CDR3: TGTGCCAGCTCACCACTCAATTTCCCCTACGAGCAGTACTTC. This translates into CASSPLNFPYEQYF. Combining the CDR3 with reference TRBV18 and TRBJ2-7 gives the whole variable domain NAGVMQNPRHLVRRRGQEARLRCSPMKGHSHVYWYRQLPEEGLKFMVYLQKENIIDESGMPKERFSAEFPKEGPSILRIQQVVRGDSAAYFCASSPLNFPYEQYFGPGTRLTVT.

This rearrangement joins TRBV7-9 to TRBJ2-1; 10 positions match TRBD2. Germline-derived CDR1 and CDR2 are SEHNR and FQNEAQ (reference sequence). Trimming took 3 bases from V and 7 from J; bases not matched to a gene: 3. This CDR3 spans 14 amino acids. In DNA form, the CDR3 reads TGTGCCAGCAGCTTTAGCGGGGGGATGAATGAGCAGTTCTTC. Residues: CASSFSGGMNEQFF.

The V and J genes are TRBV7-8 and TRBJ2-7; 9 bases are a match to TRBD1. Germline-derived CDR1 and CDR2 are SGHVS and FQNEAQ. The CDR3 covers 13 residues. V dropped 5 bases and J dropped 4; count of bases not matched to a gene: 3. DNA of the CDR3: TGTGCCAGCAGCCGGACAGGGGCTTACGAGCAGTACTTC. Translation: CASSRTGAYEQYF.